A single sample gave rise to the 22 T cell receptor beta chains below, sequenced in a study of blood T cell repertoires in COVID-19. The table came from immunoSEQ multiplex PCR; TCRdb's copy has only in-frame clones and leaves some out. The sample contains more than 300,000 clones, 85% to 90% of which appear only once. The source material was PBMCs or T cells enriched from blood (not recorded which). The receptors were sampled from a man in his thirties or forties who had recovered from COVID-19.

The rearrangement joins TRBV6-1 to TRBJ2-5; 15 nucleotides line up with TRBD2. Germline V CDR1 and CDR2: MNHNS, SASEGT. CDR3 length: 19 residues. V was clipped by 4 bases and J by 1 base; unmatched bases: 10. CDR3 amino acids: CASSGLPGLAGGGQETQYF. In DNA, the CDR3 is TGTGCCAGCAGTGGTTTACCGGGACTAGCGGGAGGAGGCCAAGAGACCCAGTACTTC.

This clone was seen more than once but under ten times. The chain recombines TRBV4-2 with TRBJ2-5; TRBD1 aligns across 7 bases. With 4 bases clipped from V and 1 base from J, the junction kept 3 bases outside the gene matches. Germline loops: CDR1 LGHNA, CDR2 YNFKEQ. This CDR3 has 14 amino acids. The CDR3 DNA follows: TGTGCCAGCAGCCGCGACAGGGTCCAAGAGACCCAGTACTTC. Amino acid sequence: CASSRDRVQETQYF.

The rearrangement uses TRBV21-1 and TRBJ2-1; TRBD2 is the table's D call, not checked against the DNA. TRBV21-1 is noted as a pseudogene. This CDR3 comprises 16 residues. Here the CDR3 DNA reads TGTGCCAGCAGCACCCTAGCGGGGGAGCCTTTCAATGAGCAGTTCTTC. It is translated as CASSTLAGEPFNEQFF.

The rearrangement joins TRBV28 to TRBJ1-4, with TRBD1 matching 9 bases. The V gene's germline CDR1 is MDHEN and CDR2 SYDVKM. After removal of 4 bases from V and 8 bases from J, the junction contained 8 bases not matched to a gene. The CDR3 consists of 15 residues. CDR3 region: CASSSLQGAGEKLFF. The CDR3 DNA reads TGTGCCAGCAGTTCGTTACAGGGGGCAGGGGAAAAACTGTTTTTT. The full variable domain, in which reference TRBV28 and TRBJ1-4 provide the parts outside the CDR3, is DVKVTQSSRYLVKRTGEKVFLECVQDMDHENMFWYRQDPGLGLRLIYFSYDVKMKEKGDIPEGYSVSREKKERFSLILESASTNQTSMYLCASSSLQGAGEKLFFGSGTQLSVL.

This clone came up once. V is TRBV7-2 and J is TRBJ2-1, with a tentative D call TRBD2 (5 bases). CDR3 length: 16 residues. CDR1 and CDR2 (germline): SGHTA, FQGNSA. V was clipped by 0 bases and J by 0 bases, with 9 bases between them. The CDR3 protein is CASSLAIGSSYNEQFF. DNA of the CDR3: TGTGCCAGCAGCTTAGCTATAGGGAGCTCCTACAATGAGCAGTTCTTC.

The chain has TRBV19 and TRBJ1-4; D is possibly TRBD1 (5 bases). The CDR3 has 13 amino acids. Germline assignment: CDR1 LNHDA and CDR2 SQIVND (reference sequence). Trimming removed 10 bases from V and 7 bases from J, with 16 bases in between. The CDR3, as DNA: TGTGCCACCAGGGATTTTCTCGCTGAAAAACTGTTTTTT. Its protein is CATRDFLAEKLFF.

On this clone itself: Since a much larger clone is just one base distant, this may be a read error. This rearrangement joins TRBV3-1 (or the pseudogene TRBV3-2) to TRBJ2-2; D not certain. This CDR3 is built from 13 residues. Trimming took 5 bases from V and 1 from J, leaving 5 bases between them. The germline V gene encodes CDR1 LGHDT and CDR2 YNNKEL (reference sequence). The CDR3 sequence: CASSNRNTGELFF. DNA for the CDR3: TGTGCCAGCAGCAACAGGAACACCGGGGAGCTGTTTTTT.

The rearrangement links TRBV25-1 to TRBJ2-1; 9 bases agree with TRBD2. Germline values: CDR1 MGHDK, CDR2 SYGVNS. The CDR3 has 16 amino acids. V lost 4 bases, J lost 5 bases, and 9 bases stayed unmatched. The chain's CDR3 is CASSGKGTSSDNEQFF. Written as DNA, the CDR3 is TGTGCCAGCAGTGGGAAGGGGACTAGCTCTGACAATGAGCAGTTCTTC.

The chain links TRBV10-1 to TRBJ2-5; a weak D match, TRBD2 (6 bases). Trimming stripped 5 bases from V and 2 bases from J, with 12 bases between. Germline V gene data show CDR1 as WNHNN and CDR2 as SYGVQD (reference sequence). The CDR3 extends over 14 amino acids. The chain's CDR3 is CASSLGGPQETQYF. The CDR3 coding sequence is TGCGCCAGCAGTCTCGGAGGGCCGCAAGAGACCCAGTACTTC.

This clone was seen once. The V call is TRBV11-2, the J call TRBJ2-1; 8 positions agree with TRBD2. CDR3 size: 16 residues. Germline V gene data show CDR1 as SGHAT and CDR2 as FQNNGV. The junction had 10 bases not matched to a gene; V was cut back by 7 bases and J by 2 bases. The CDR3 bases are TGTGCCAGCATCTCGGGGGGGAGGAGGGCCTACAATGAGCAGTTCTTC. As protein: CASISGGRRAYNEQFF.

The chain uses TRBV30 and TRBJ1-2; D gene uncertain. The CDR3 is 14 residues long. V dropped 0 bases and J dropped 6 bases, with 14 bases sitting between them. The V gene's germline CDR1 is GTSNPN and CDR2 SVGIG (reference sequence). The CDR3 protein is CAWSVTSTSNGYTF. The CDR3 nucleotides are TGTGCCTGGAGTGTTACCTCTACGTCGAATGGCTACACCTTC. Filled out from reference TRBV30 and TRBJ1-2, the complete variable domain reads SQTIHQWPATLVQPVGSPLSLECTVEGTSNPNLYWYRQAAGRGLQLLFYSVGIGQISSEVPQNLSASRPQDRQFILSSKKLLLSDSGFYLCAWSVTSTSNGYTFGSGTRLTVV.

The chain links TRBV5-5 to TRBJ2-5, with D maybe TRBD1 (6 bases). The CDR3 contains 15 residues. The germline CDR1 and CDR2 sequences are SGHKS and YYEKEE (reference sequence). Trimming pared 1 base from V and 5 bases from J, leaving 15 bases between. This CDR3 reads CASSLRGTLLETQYF. The CDR3 DNA follows: TGTGCCAGCAGCTTGCGAGGGACACTACTGGAGACCCAGTACTTC.

The chain couples TRBV4-1 to TRBJ2-7; D is possibly TRBD2 (7 bases). Trimming removed 0 bases at V and 3 bases at J, with 15 bases between. Germline assignment: CDR1 MGHRA and CDR2 YSYEKL. The CDR3 runs 16 residues. CDR3 protein: CASSQDSQGRVYEQYF. The DNA of the CDR3 is TGCGCCAGCAGCCAAGATTCGCAGGGGAGGGTCTACGAGCAGTACTTC.

V is TRBV3-1 (or the pseudogene TRBV3-2) and J is TRBJ1-4; D gene unclear. V lost 4 bases to trimming and J lost 7 bases, with 7 bases between them. The CDR3 is 12 amino acids. Germline V gene data show CDR1 as LGHDT and CDR2 as YNNKEL (reference sequence). The DNA of the CDR3 is TGTGCCAGCAGCCTCCGGGGTGAAAAACTGTTTTTT. It is translated as CASSLRGEKLFF.

The chain recombines TRBV5-1 with TRBJ2-2, with D possibly being TRBD1 (5 bases). The length of the CDR3 is 14 residues. Germline CDR1 SGHRS, CDR2 YFSETQ. V lost 7 bases and J 0 bases, leaving 10 bases between the germline ends. CDR3 loop: CASYRQTNTGELFF. The CDR3 nucleotides read TGCGCCAGCTATAGACAGACGAACACCGGGGAGCTGTTTTTT.

J is TRBJ1-6 and V is TRBV5-1, with 7 bases fitting TRBD1. Per germline, CDR1 SGHRS and CDR2 YFSETQ. This CDR3 contains 14 residues. The ends lost 0 bases at V and 10 bases at J; junction bases unmatched: 4. CDR3 amino acids: CASSLGQGQSPLHF. The CDR3 DNA reads TGCGCCAGCAGCTTGGGACAGGGACAATCACCCCTCCACTTT.

Turning to this clone: The sample holds other DNA sequences that translate to the same CDR3. V gene TRBV7-9 combines with J gene TRBJ2-1, with D unresolved. The V gene lost 1 base and the J gene lost 8 bases, with 6 bases spanning the gap. Looked up from germline, CDR1 is SEHNR and CDR2 is FQNEAQ (reference sequence). CDR3 length: 12 residues. The CDR3 region is CASSLGLDEQFF. The CDR3 DNA reads TGTGCCAGCAGCTTAGGACTCGATGAGCAGTTCTTC.

In DNA form, the CDR3 reads TGCGCCAGCAGCTTCACATACACCGGGGCCAACGTCCTGACTTTC. This gives the protein CASSFTYTGANVLTF. The chain combines TRBV5-1 with TRBJ2-6; no reliable D call. Trimming shortened V by 2 bases and J by 4 bases, and 10 bases separated the two germline ends. Germline CDR1 reads SGHRS; CDR2 reads YFSETQ. CDR3 length equals 15 residues.

The chain links TRBV7-8 to TRBJ1-1; 8 bases align to TRBD1. The CDR3 extends over 15 amino acids. Trimming took 4 bases from V and 5 from J; bases not matched to a gene: 9. Germline assignment: CDR1 SGHVS and CDR2 FQNEAQ. In nucleotides, the CDR3 is TGTGCCAGCAGCTACGCCGACAGGGGAGGGACTGAAGCTTTCTTT. Translating gives CASSYADRGGTEAFF.

The chain carries TRBV29-1 and TRBJ2-3; D gene unclear. The CDR3 loop spans 17 amino acids. The V end lost 0 bases, the J end lost 0 bases, and 16 bases lay between the germline ends. Per germline, CDR1 SQVTM and CDR2 ANQGSEA. The CDR3 sequence is CSVEDPFGKPSTDTQYF. The CDR3 DNA reads as TGCAGCGTTGAAGATCCGTTTGGCAAACCTAGCACAGATACGCAGTATTTT.

In the case of this clone: This may arise from a read error, as a much more abundant clone is one base away. The J gene is TRBJ1-6, the V gene TRBV5-1; 9 bases map to TRBD1. The germline gives CDR1 SGHRS, CDR2 YFSETQ. The CDR3 runs to 14 residues. V lost 4 bases to trimming and J lost 6 bases; unmatched junction nucleotides: 2. CDR3 sequence reads: CASSMDRGNSPLHF. In DNA form, the CDR3 reads TGCGCCAGCAGCATGGACAGGGGTAATTCACCCCTCCACTTT.

This chain connects TRBV18 to TRBJ1-3; maybe TRBD1 (5 bases). This CDR3 has 16 amino acids. The V end was cut by 6 bases, the J end by 0 bases, with 15 bases between. Germline V gene data show CDR1 as KGHSH and CDR2 as LQKENI. CDR3 bases: TGTGCCAGCTCGACGGGTAGACAGCACTCTGGAAACACCATATATTTT. It specifies CASSTGRQHSGNTIYF.